This T cell receptor beta chain was identified in a study of blood T cell repertoires in COVID-19. Study context: The United States, Italy and Spain supplied acute and convalescent COVID-19 samples.

In assigning cohorts, the study relied on participant-reported clinical history. The repertoire was sequenced with immunoSEQ multiplex PCR; TCRdb's copy has only in-frame clones and lacks some. This table has 200,000 to 250,000 clones, about nine tenths appearing once. Per the germline V gene, CDR1 is LNHDA and CDR2 is SQIVND (reference sequence). V was trimmed by 1 base and J by 8 bases, leaving 12 bases between them. The CDR3 length is 14 residues. The rearrangement joins TRBV19 to TRBJ2-4; D unresolved. The sample was PBMCs or T cells enriched from blood (not recorded which). The source is a woman between 35 and 50 years old with acute COVID-19. The CDR3 here is CASSIGQLVDIQYF. Written as DNA, the CDR3 is TGTGCCAGTAGTATAGGGCAGTTGGTGGACATTCAGTACTTC.